The next 14 T cell receptor beta chains were all read from a single sample in a study of blood T cell repertoires in COVID-19. The assay was immunoSEQ multiplex PCR, and TCRdb's table has in-frame clones only and misses some. The table has under 130,000 clones, about 76% seen once. The specimen sequenced was peripheral blood. These receptors originate from a man aged 80 or over with acute or convalescent COVID-19.

This clone was recorded a few times. The gene calls are TRBV18 and TRBJ1-3; unclear D gene. The CDR3 covers 14 residues. In germline, CDR1 is KGHSH, CDR2 LQKENI. Between the trimmed V and J ends, which lost 4 bases and 2 bases, there was a span of 9 bases. CDR3 loop: CASSLSNTGNTIYF. The CDR3 DNA reads TGTGCCAGCTCACTTTCTAATACTGGAAACACCATATATTTT.

This clone was seen only a few times. The chain has TRBV6-5 and TRBJ1-6, with a weak D call TRBD1 (5 bases). V dropped 3 bases and J dropped 7 bases, with 13 bases sitting between them. CDR3 size: 15 residues. The germline V gene encodes CDR1 MNHEY and CDR2 SVGAGI. The CDR3 sequence is CASSYFSQDNSPLHF. Here the CDR3 DNA reads TGTGCCAGCAGTTATTTTTCACAGGACAATTCACCCCTCCACTTT.

A few counts support this clone. The chain is built from TRBV15 and TRBJ2-7, with 7 bases matching TRBD1. The germline V gene encodes CDR1 LNHNV and CDR2 YYDKDF (reference sequence). The ends lost 5 bases at V and 2 bases at J; junction bases unmatched: 3. The CDR3 extends over 13 amino acids. CDR3 region: CATSAGGTYEQYF. The CDR3 DNA is TGTGCCACCAGCGCAGGGGGAACCTACGAGCAGTACTTC.

The CDR3 nucleotides are TGTGCCAGCACACTTGGGACTAGCGACTACGAGCAGTACTTC. Protein sequence: CASTLGTSDYEQYF. The chain joins TRBV3-1 (or the pseudogene TRBV3-2) to TRBJ2-7; 10 bases fit TRBD2. Germline trimming cut 7 bases from V and 3 bases from J; bases unmatched to any gene: 6. Germline CDR1 and CDR2: LGHDT and YNNKEL (reference sequence). The CDR3 runs 14 residues.

The chain combines TRBV4-1 with TRBJ2-7; 7 nucleotides align to TRBD1. CDR3 length: 15 residues. The trim removed 4 bases at V and 1 base at J, leaving 7 bases unmatched. CDR1 and CDR2 from the germline V gene are MGHRA and YSYEKL. CDR3 bases: TGCGCCAGCAGCCCGGACAGGTCCCCTTCCTACGAGCAGTACTTC. Amino acids: CASSPDRSPSYEQYF.

V gene TRBV11-2 combines with J gene TRBJ2-7; 11 bases are a match to TRBD1. Germline loops: CDR1 SGHAT, CDR2 FQNNGV. The CDR3 length is 16 residues. V was pared by 3 bases and J by 3 bases, with 7 bases of the junction left unmatched. The CDR3 DNA reads as TGTGCCAGCAGCTTCAATAGCGGGACAGGGGGCTACGAGCAGTACTTC. It translates to CASSFNSGTGGYEQYF.

The V call is TRBV19, the J call TRBJ2-5, with a tentative D call TRBD2 (6 bases). V shed 5 bases and J shed 1 base, with 17 bases lying between them. The CDR3 length is 16 residues. Per germline, CDR1 LNHDA and CDR2 SQIVND (reference sequence). The CDR3 nucleotides are TGTGCCAGTAGTCGGGCTAGCGCCCCGCTCCAAGAGACCCAGTACTTC. This translates into CASSRASAPLQETQYF.

This chain links TRBV12-3 or TRBV12-4 with TRBJ1-1; D is perhaps TRBD1 (5 bases). V was shortened by 4 bases and J by 2 bases, with 8 bases between the two germline ends. The CDR3 loop spans 13 amino acids. The CDR3: CASSSQGNTEAFF. The DNA of the CDR3 is TGTGCCAGCAGTTCCCAGGGAAACACTGAAGCTTTCTTT.

The rearrangement uses TRBV6-5 and TRBJ2-7; 8 nucleotides agree with TRBD1. V shed 6 bases and J 0 bases; nucleotides not matched to a gene: 4. The CDR3 covers 14 residues. Germline loops: CDR1 MNHEY, CDR2 SVGAGI. The CDR3 coding sequence is TGTGCCAGCAGATGGACAGGGAGCTCCTACGAGCAGTACTTC. The encoded protein is CASRWTGSSYEQYF.

This sequence joins TRBV6-6 and TRBJ2-7; TRBD2 agrees at 9 bases. Per germline, CDR1 MNHNY and CDR2 SVGAGI (reference sequence). This CDR3 has 16 residues. The J segment lost 3 bases and the V segment lost 1 base, leaving 7 bases of the junction unmatched. The CDR3 bases are TGTGCCAGCAGTTACTTAGGGCTAGCGGGGATCTACGAGCAGTACTTC. Amino acid sequence: CASSYLGLAGIYEQYF.

The CDR3 DNA follows: TGTGCCAGCAGCCAAGTCGCCCACCAGGGTCGGGAGACCCAGTACTTC. Protein sequence: CASSQVAHQGRETQYF. The chain links TRBV3-1 (or the pseudogene TRBV3-2) to TRBJ2-5; maybe TRBD1 (5 bases). This CDR3 has 16 residues. The germline CDR1 and CDR2 sequences are LGHDT and YNNKEL (reference sequence). V lost 1 base and J lost 5, with 17 bases in between.

In nucleotides, the CDR3 is TGCGCCAGCAATGAGCCGGGACAGAACTATGGCTACACCTTC. Its translation is CASNEPGQNYGYTF. J is TRBJ1-2 and V is TRBV5-1; 7 bases map to TRBD1. CDR3 length: 14 amino acids. The V and J ends lost 6 bases and 2 bases, in that order; junction bases with no gene match: 7. CDR1 is SGHRS, CDR2 YFSETQ, per germline.

This clone was detected once. The chain recombines TRBV4-2 with TRBJ2-7, with 9 bases matching TRBD2. In germline, CDR1 is LGHNA, CDR2 YNFKEQ. V dropped 8 bases and J dropped 6; count of bases not matched to a gene: 29. CDR3 length: 20 residues. CDR3 loop: CASRRLAGGPPHLDGSEQYF. CDR3 DNA sequence: TGTGCCAGCCGGAGGTTGGCGGGAGGGCCCCCCCATCTGGATGGTAGCGAGCAGTACTTC.

The chain links TRBV5-1 to TRBJ2-5; possible D gene TRBD1, 5 bases. This CDR3 has 15 amino acids. Deletions cut 3 bases from V and 3 bases from J, with 15 bases between. CDR1 and CDR2 (germline): SGHRS, YFSETQ. The CDR3 DNA sequence: TGCGCCAGCAGCTCCACTTGGACATCTGAAGAGACCCAGTACTTC. Translation: CASSSTWTSEETQYF.